This TCR beta chain was profiled in a study of Ad26.COV2.S vaccination and SARS-CoV-2 variants. A note on this clone: Its antigen is not known.

Regarding the study as a whole: Vaccine recipients had higher spike-specific TCR breadth than placebo recipients.

Data came from immunoSEQ multiplex PCR; TCRdb stores just in-frame clones and leaves some out. The sample shows some 370,000 clones, roughly 85% of them seen only once. The treatment was: roughly 19 received Ad26.COV2.S at low or high dose, single or two shots; 5 received placebo; per-sample allocation not given. It was on day 63 after the first vaccine or placebo injection that samples were taken. V lost 4 bases and J lost 5, with 15 bases in between. This CDR3 is built from 14 residues. From germline, CDR1 is SGHDT and CDR2 YYEEEE. This chain joins TRBV5-6 and TRBJ2-5; tentatively, D is TRBD2 (5 bases). The receptor comes from a person aged 18-60 years who received the Ad26.COV2.S COVID-19 vaccine or a placebo. The input for sequencing was peripheral blood, taken in a trial of Ad26.COV2.S vaccine versus placebo. The CDR3 here is CASSPSIASETQYF. In DNA, the CDR3 is TGTGCCAGCAGCCCCAGCATAGCTAGCGAGACCCAGTACTTC.